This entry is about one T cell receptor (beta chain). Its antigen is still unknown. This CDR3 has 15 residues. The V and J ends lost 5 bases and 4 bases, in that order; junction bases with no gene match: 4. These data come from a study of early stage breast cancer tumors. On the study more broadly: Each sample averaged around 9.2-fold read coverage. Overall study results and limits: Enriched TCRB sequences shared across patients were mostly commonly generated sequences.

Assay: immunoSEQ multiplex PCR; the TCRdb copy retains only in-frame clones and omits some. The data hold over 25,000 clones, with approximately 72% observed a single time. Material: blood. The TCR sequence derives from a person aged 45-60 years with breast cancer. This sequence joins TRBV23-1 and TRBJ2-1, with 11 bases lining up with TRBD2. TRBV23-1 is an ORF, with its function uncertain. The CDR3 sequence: CASSNASGRYNEQFF. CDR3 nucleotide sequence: TGCGCCAGCAGTAACGCTAGCGGGAGGTACAATGAGCAGTTCTTC.